The subject of this entry is one T cell receptor beta chain. Its antigen is not identified. This sample stems from a study of T cell responses to AZD1222 COVID-19 vaccine. Data came from immunoSEQ multiplex PCR; TCRdb stores just in-frame clones and leaves some out. Of 150,000 or so clones listed, roughly 92% are singletons. Study outcomes and limitations: Across spike, vaccine-associated CD4 TCRs were found, dominant at 160-218 and 743-854. Close to half of spike-specific TCRs reportedly recognize unmutated variant regions. The study identified only five or six AZD1222 recipients as seropositive at baseline. Researchers took repertoire samples only after the peak T cell response had come.

This CDR3 is built from 14 residues. Trimming took off 3 bases at V and 6 bases at J, with 12 bases between the two ends. The germline CDR1 and CDR2 sequences are LNHDA and SQIVND (reference sequence). The V and J genes are TRBV19 and TRBJ1-5; maybe TRBD1 (5 bases). The sequencing used peripheral blood, collected on day 0 of AZD1222 vaccination. The clonotype comes from an adult in good health. As DNA, the CDR3 is TGTGCCAGTAGTATTGTTGGGGGAGGTCAGCCCCAGCATTTT. It encodes CASSIVGGGQPQHF.